The 13 T cell receptor beta chains in this list originate from one sample, sequenced in a study of regulatory T cells in long-lasting Graves disease. CDR3-region Arm-PCR and iRepertoire HTBI primers produced the TCR beta libraries. TCRdb called the multiplex PCR reads again in MiXCR, with one record for every CDR3 protein. Counted here are 350,000 to 500,000 distinct CDR3 sequences, about 15% occurring once; the ten biggest clones make up about 23%. The time point here: newly diagnosed GD, antithyroid drugs for less than 3 months. PBMC RNA was the source of the TCR library. These data also formed part of another study, on T cells in Graves' hyperthyroidism and ophthalmopathy.

Sequences were derived from peripheral blood mononuclear cells (PBMCs), sampled at new diagnosis, from a patient treated with antithyroid drugs. Receptor source: a woman in her late teens or twenties with Graves disease.

This clonotype has only a few counts. The chain combines TRBV9 with TRBJ2-2, with D possibly TRBD2 on 7 matching bases. V gave up 4 bases and J gave up 0 bases, with 16 bases separating them. The CDR3 consists of 17 residues. Germline V gene sequence: CDR1 SGDLS, CDR2 YYNGEE. In nucleotides, the CDR3 is TGTGCCAGCAGCCCCCAGGGGAGGGCTCCGAACACCGGGGAGCTGTTTTTT. Residues: CASSPQGRAPNTGELFF.

The CDR3 here is CASDRDFGNNEQFF. The CDR3 DNA reads as TGTGCCAGCGACCGGGACTTCGGCAACAATGAGCAGTTCTTC. The chain has TRBV6-2 or TRBV6-3 and TRBJ2-1; D is perhaps TRBD2 (6 bases). The germline V gene has CDR1 MNHEY and CDR2 SVGEGT. Trimming cost V 8 bases and J 5 bases, with 16 bases left between them. The CDR3 sequence is 14 residues long.

There are many counts of this clonotype. This chain connects TRBV27 to TRBJ2-3; TRBD1 or TRBD2 may be the D gene (5 bases each). CDR1 MNHEY and CDR2 SMNVEV come from the germline V gene (reference sequence). Trimming removed 2 bases from V and 0 bases from J, with 15 bases in between. The CDR3 totals 17 residues. The CDR3 sequence: CASSLQWDGTSTDTQYF. CDR3 nucleotide sequence: TGTGCCAGCAGTTTACAGTGGGACGGAACTAGCACAGATACGCAGTATTTT.

Of note for this clonotype: A read error is possible here, since a much larger clone lies one base away. This chain joins TRBV6-5 and TRBJ2-5; D may be TRBD1 or TRBD2 (5 bases each). The J call is uncertain, as TRBJ2-1 better fits the DNA end. The CDR3 has 14 amino acids. Germline CDR1 MNHEY, CDR2 SVGAGI. The CDR3 nucleotides are TGTGCCAGCAGTTACACTGGGGACCTTTACGAGCAGTTCTTC. Its translation is CASSYTGDLYEQFF.

In this sample, this clonotype turned up many times. This chain connects TRBV5-1 to TRBJ2-7; 12 bases match TRBD2. This CDR3 has 14 amino acids. V dropped 5 bases and J dropped 6; count of bases not matched to a gene: 6. Germline V gene lookup returns CDR1 SGHRS and CDR2 YFSETQ. The CDR3 sequence: CASRSTSGSFEQYF. In DNA, the CDR3 is TGCGCCAGCAGGTCGACTAGCGGGAGTTTCGAGCAGTACTTC.

This clonotype was observed at least ten times. V is TRBV6-9 and J is TRBJ1-6; 10 bases are shared with TRBD1. The V gene's germline CDR1 is MNHGY and CDR2 SVAAGI. CDR3 length: 16 amino acids. Trimming took 3 bases from V and 9 from J; bases not matched to a gene: 8. DNA for the CDR3: TGTGCCAGCAGTTACGATTCCGGGACAGGGGTTTCACCCCTCCACTTT. Amino acids: CASSYDSGTGVSPLHF.

This clonotype has just a few counts. V gene TRBV5-1 combines with J gene TRBJ2-2; D tentatively fits TRBD1 or TRBD2 (5 bases each). Looked up from germline, CDR1 is SGHRS and CDR2 is YFSETQ. The CDR3 extends over 15 amino acids. Trimming stripped 3 bases from V and 3 bases from J, with 12 bases between. CDR3 coding DNA: TGCGCCAGCAGCTATTCGGGGCCCGACACCGGGGAGCTGTTTTTT. It is translated as CASSYSGPDTGELFF.

About this clonotype itself: A much larger clone is a single base away; this may be a read error. As the CDR3 is not closed by the conserved phenylalanine or tryptophan, this likely results from a read error. The rearrangement uses TRBV6-5 and TRBJ2-5; TRBD2 agrees at 7 bases. The ends lost 2 bases at V and 7 bases at J; junction bases unmatched: 10. This CDR3 contains 15 residues. Germline V gives CDR1 MNHEY, CDR2 SVGAGI. The chain's CDR3 is CASSYGGLSRGTQYL. CDR3 DNA: TGTGCCAGCAGTTACGGGGGACTATCTCGAGGGACCCAGTACCTC.

V and J are TRBV10-3 and TRBJ1-1; the match to TRBD1 covers 9 bases. After removal of 7 bases from V and 0 bases from J, the junction contained 6 bases not matched to a gene. Germline CDR1 reads ENHRY; CDR2 reads SYGVKD. This CDR3 has 15 residues. The CDR3 loop is CAITRTGDMNTEAFF. In DNA, the CDR3 is TGTGCCATCACCCGGACAGGGGACATGAACACTGAAGCTTTCTTT.

The gene calls are TRBV2 and TRBJ2-3; 7 nucleotides line up with TRBD1. Trimming at V came to 8 bases and at J to 1 base, leaving 9 bases not matched to a gene. Germline-derived CDR1 and CDR2 are SNHLY and FYNNEI. This CDR3 region has 15 residues. The CDR3 DNA follows: TGTGCCAGCCGATACAGGGGCCCCGGCACAGATACGCAGTATTTT. Its protein product is CASRYRGPGTDTQYF.

This clonotype was seen repeatedly, ten times or more. The rearrangement links TRBV27 to TRBJ2-1; 13 positions agree with TRBD2. With 5 bases clipped from V and 5 bases from J, the junction kept 6 bases outside the gene matches. Looked up from germline, CDR1 is MNHEY and CDR2 is SMNVEV (reference sequence). The CDR3 totals 16 residues. CDR3 residues: CASSQRLAGGHNEQFF. In nucleotides, the CDR3 is TGTGCCAGCAGTCAAAGACTAGCGGGAGGCCACAATGAGCAGTTCTTC.

V is TRBV5-1 and J is TRBJ2-1; D is undetermined. The CDR3 loop spans 14 amino acids. The germline gives CDR1 SGHRS, CDR2 YFSETQ. The ends were cut back, 3 bases at V and 7 bases at J, with 14 bases in the middle. The CDR3 reads CASSSKGLGNEQFF. In DNA, the CDR3 is TGCGCCAGCAGCTCCAAGGGCCTGGGGAATGAGCAGTTCTTC.

This clonotype was seen only a few times. The rearrangement joins TRBV7-3 to TRBJ2-5, with D possibly being TRBD2 (7 bases). Germline CDR1 and CDR2: SGHTA and FQGTGA. V dropped 5 bases and J dropped 5 bases, with 12 bases sitting between them. This CDR3 comprises 13 residues. The CDR3 reads CASSRGAGETQYF. In nucleotides, the CDR3 is TGTGCCAGCAGCCGGGGGGCGGGGGAGACCCAGTACTTC.